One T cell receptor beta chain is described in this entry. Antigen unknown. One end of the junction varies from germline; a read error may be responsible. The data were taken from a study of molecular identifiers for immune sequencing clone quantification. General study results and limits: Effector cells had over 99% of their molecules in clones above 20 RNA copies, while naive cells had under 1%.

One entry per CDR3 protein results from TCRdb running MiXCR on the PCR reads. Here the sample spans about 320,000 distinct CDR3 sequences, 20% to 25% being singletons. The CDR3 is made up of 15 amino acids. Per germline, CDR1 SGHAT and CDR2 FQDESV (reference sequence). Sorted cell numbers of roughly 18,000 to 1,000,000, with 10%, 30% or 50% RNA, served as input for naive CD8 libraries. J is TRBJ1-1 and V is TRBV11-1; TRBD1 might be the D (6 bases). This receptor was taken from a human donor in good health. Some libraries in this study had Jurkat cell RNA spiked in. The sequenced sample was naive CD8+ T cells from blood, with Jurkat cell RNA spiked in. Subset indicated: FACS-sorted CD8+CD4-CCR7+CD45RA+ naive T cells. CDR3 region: CASSFRDTRNTEASF. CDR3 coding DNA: TGTGCCAGCAGCTTCCGGGACACTAGAAACACTGAAGCTTCCTTT.